One TCR beta chain is described in this entry. The antigen remains undetermined. The data stem from a study of shared clonotypes between healthy human individuals. Whole-study findings and limits: Clonotype sharing among donors likely depends on sequencing depth. Estimated richness values were generally larger in naive subsets than in memory subsets.

In the source study's methods: Filtering differed because ImmunoSEQ produced junction-only sequences that carried no quality scores. The assay was immunoSEQ multiplex PCR, and TCRdb's table has in-frame clones only and misses some. From that table come the V and J calls and clone size; the DNA was used to work out D and trimming. Found here are about 2.3 million clones, around 93% of them singletons; the top ten hold about 0.41%. Germline V lookup: CDR1 KGHSH, CDR2 LQKENI. V dropped 4 bases and J dropped 7 bases, with 16 bases sitting between them. The CDR3 length is 14 residues. All participating donors were Caucasian adults from Nashville, Tennessee.

The sample taken for sequencing was naive CD4+ T cells from PBMCs. Sample subset: CD45RA+ positively selected. This TCR derives from a man aged 18 to 29 in good health. Some clones in this sample may be carry-over from other donors' samples. This sequence joins TRBV18 and TRBJ1-2; no definite D call. DNA of the CDR3: TGTGCCAGCTCACAGTCAGCCTCGAAGATTGGCTACACCTTC. It translates to CASSQSASKIGYTF.